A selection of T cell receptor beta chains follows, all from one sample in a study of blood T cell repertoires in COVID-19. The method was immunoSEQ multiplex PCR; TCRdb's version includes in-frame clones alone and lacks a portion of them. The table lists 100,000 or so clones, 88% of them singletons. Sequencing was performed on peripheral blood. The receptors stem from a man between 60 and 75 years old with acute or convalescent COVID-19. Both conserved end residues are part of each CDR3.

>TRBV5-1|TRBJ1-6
CASSLRQLSPLHF
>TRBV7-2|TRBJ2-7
CASSLSLDGGRAGYEQYF
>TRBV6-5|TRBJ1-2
CASTPTGIYGYTF
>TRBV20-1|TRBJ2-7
CSARGTYEQYF
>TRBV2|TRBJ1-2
CASRQGVYGYTF
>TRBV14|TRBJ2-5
CASRGLAGGETQYF
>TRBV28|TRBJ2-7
CASSVNSVYEQYF
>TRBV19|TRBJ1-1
CASKVGGTGSFPNTEAFF
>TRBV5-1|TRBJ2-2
CASSLGAHGELFF
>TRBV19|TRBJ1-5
CASSIEPGLVNQPQHF
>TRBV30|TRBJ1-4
CAWSHRGLYEKLFF
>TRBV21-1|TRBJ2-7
CASSMGTVQSSYEQYF
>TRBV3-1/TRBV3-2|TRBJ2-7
CASSRSSGGGYEQYF
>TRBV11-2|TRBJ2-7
CASSPSGVYEQYF
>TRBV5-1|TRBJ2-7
CASSTRTDTYEQYF
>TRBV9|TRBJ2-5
CASSASSGRETQYF
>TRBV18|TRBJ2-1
CASSPSSGRADNEQFF
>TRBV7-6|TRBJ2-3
CASTRGTGGAYTQYF
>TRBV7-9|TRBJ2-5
CASSSRQIQETQYF
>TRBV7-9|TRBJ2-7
CASSSNRDRSSYEQYF
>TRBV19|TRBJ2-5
CASSQTGARETQYF
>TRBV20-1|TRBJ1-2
CSASQGSGYTF
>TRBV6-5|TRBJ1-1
CASRGGNTEAFF
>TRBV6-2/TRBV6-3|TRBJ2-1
CASSYSLYNEQFF
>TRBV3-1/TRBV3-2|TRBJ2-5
CASSQGVGQGARAQYF
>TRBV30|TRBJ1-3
CAWSAMRGNTIYF
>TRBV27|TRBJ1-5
CASSFSWGQGAPDQPQHF
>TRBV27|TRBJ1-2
CASSFQGVGYTF
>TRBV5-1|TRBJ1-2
CASSLVGRGSGGYTF
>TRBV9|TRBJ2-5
CASSPDRARVETQYF
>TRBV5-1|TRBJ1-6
CASSLGRAGALHF
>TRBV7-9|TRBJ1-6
CASSLVTSINSPLHF
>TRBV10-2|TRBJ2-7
CASGGGGSNEQYF
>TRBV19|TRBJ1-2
CASSADKGEYYGYTF
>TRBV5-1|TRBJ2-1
CASSASLLAGGGYEQFF
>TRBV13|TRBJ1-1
CASSGRMNTEAFF
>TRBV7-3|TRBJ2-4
CASSLTGTDTQYF
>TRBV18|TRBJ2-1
CASSPRDRVENEQFF
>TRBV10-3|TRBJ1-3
CAINGQNSGNTIYF
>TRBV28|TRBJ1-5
CASSSVTSNQPQHF
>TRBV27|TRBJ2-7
CASSAKAGEQYF
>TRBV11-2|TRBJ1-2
CASSRTGPGGYTF